Shown below are 28 T cell receptor beta chains from a single sample sequenced in a study of shared clonotypes between healthy human individuals. Only in-frame clones appear in the TCRdb table, and some are missing; sequencing was by immunoSEQ multiplex PCR. The sample records around 1.5 million clones, approximately 98% being singletons. Sequenced input: naive CD4+ T cells sorted from blood. Subset in this sample: CD45RA+ positively selected. The receptors come from a young man in good health.

The gene calls are TRBV6-5 and TRBJ1-2, with a tentative D call TRBD1 (6 bases). V was pared by 5 bases and J by 1 base, with 14 bases between. CDR3 length equals 15 residues. Germline values: CDR1 MNHEY, CDR2 SVGAGI. This chain's CDR3 is CASSRRDNYNYGYTF. The CDR3 DNA reads as TGTGCCAGCAGTCGCCGGGACAACTATAACTATGGCTACACCTTC.

The chain has TRBV18 and TRBJ1-5; 12 bases line up with TRBD1. Losses at the gene ends were 4 bases for V and 6 bases for J; bases not matched to a gene: 4. The CDR3 runs to 15 residues. Germline assignment: CDR1 KGHSH and CDR2 LQKENI. In nucleotides, the CDR3 is TGTGCCAGCTCACAAGGGACAGGGGGCGTTCAGCCCCAGCATTTT. It yields the protein CASSQGTGGVQPQHF.

V and J are TRBV5-1 and TRBJ2-7, with D uncertain. The CDR3 is 13 amino acids. Trimming pared 2 bases from V and 4 bases from J, leaving 10 bases between. The germline V gene encodes CDR1 SGHRS and CDR2 YFSETQ. The CDR3 region has the DNA TGCGCCAGCAGCTTCGAACTGCTTTACGAGCAGTACTTC. Translating it yields CASSFELLYEQYF.

The gene calls are TRBV9 and TRBJ1-1; the match to TRBD1 covers 7 bases. The CDR3 loop spans 15 amino acids. Germline-derived CDR1 and CDR2 are SGDLS and YYNGEE. V dropped 4 bases and J dropped 2; count of bases not matched to a gene: 8. The CDR3 sequence: CASSPQRTGNTEAFF. As DNA, the CDR3 is TGTGCCAGCAGCCCCCAGAGGACAGGAAACACTGAAGCTTTCTTT. The full variable domain, with the rest looked up from reference TRBV9 and TRBJ1-1, is DSGVTQTPKHLITATGQRVTLRCSPRSGDLSVYWYQQSLDQGLQFLIQYYNGEERAKGNILERFSAQQFPDLHSELNLSSLELGDSALYFCASSPQRTGNTEAFFGQGTRLTVV.

The chain recombines TRBV7-2 with TRBJ2-3, with 13 nucleotides matching TRBD2. Germline loops: CDR1 SGHTA, CDR2 FQGNSA. Unmatched junction bases numbered 14, after V lost 5 bases and J lost 3 bases. The CDR3 extends over 19 amino acids. The CDR3 spells CASSLLGDGLAGVTDTQYF. CDR3 in DNA: TGTGCCAGCAGCCTCCTCGGAGATGGACTAGCGGGAGTTACAGATACGCAGTATTTT.

V is TRBV6-1 and J is TRBJ1-2, with 10 bases aligning to TRBD1. Trimming cost V 4 bases and J 8 bases; bases outside gene matches: 22. The CDR3 runs to 19 residues. Germline-derived CDR1 and CDR2 are MNHNS and SASEGT. CDR3 loop: CASSANTGTGDGLFEGYTF. The CDR3 DNA reads as TGTGCCAGCAGTGCTAACACCGGGACAGGGGACGGCCTTTTCGAGGGCTACACCTTC.

The gene calls are TRBV5-1 and TRBJ1-2; D perhaps matches TRBD1 (6 bases). Germline CDR1 and CDR2: SGHRS and YFSETQ. The CDR3 is 15 residues long. V was clipped by 0 bases and J by 4 bases, with 13 bases between them. The CDR3 coding sequence is TGCGCCAGCAGCTTGGGACTACAGGGACCCTATGGCTACACCTTC. This encodes CASSLGLQGPYGYTF.

This clone was counted once. The chain couples TRBV4-3 to TRBJ2-1; 13 bases are a match to TRBD2. This CDR3 spans 15 amino acids. Germline V CDR1 and CDR2: LGHNA, YSLEER. Unmatched junction bases numbered 4, after V lost 4 bases and J lost 7 bases. The CDR3 sequence: CASSPLAGGPNEQFF. DNA for the CDR3: TGCGCCAGCAGCCCACTAGCGGGAGGGCCGAATGAGCAGTTCTTC.

V and J are TRBV10-2 and TRBJ1-1; 7 bases map to TRBD1. From germline, CDR1 is WSHSY and CDR2 SAAADI. Trimming removed 6 bases from V and 1 base from J; junction bases left unmatched: 2. This CDR3 has 13 residues. DNA for the CDR3: TGCGCCAGCAGAAGACAGGGGAACACTGAAGCTTTCTTT. It specifies CASRRQGNTEAFF.

This chain links TRBV6-5 with TRBJ2-7; D perhaps matches TRBD1 (6 bases). This CDR3 has 15 residues. The germline CDR1 and CDR2 sequences are MNHEY and SVGAGI. V was clipped by 5 bases and J by 4 bases, with 18 bases between them. The CDR3 coding sequence is TGTGCCAGCAGTCGCACCCCGGGACAACCTTACGAGCAGTACTTC. It is translated as CASSRTPGQPYEQYF.

The genes are TRBV5-1 and TRBJ2-5, with a possible D match to TRBD2 (7 bases). Trimming shortened V by 4 bases and J by 1 base, and 20 bases separated the two germline ends. The CDR3 is made up of 17 amino acids. Germline loops: CDR1 SGHRS, CDR2 YFSETQ. The CDR3 protein is CASSPFWRGGLQETQYF. CDR3 sequence (DNA): TGCGCCAGCAGCCCCTTCTGGAGGGGGGGGCTCCAAGAGACCCAGTACTTC. Drawing the rest from reference TRBV5-1 and TRBJ2-5, the complete variable domain is KAGVTQTPRYLIKTRGQQVTLSCSPISGHRSVSWYQQTPGQGLQFLFEYFSETQRNKGNFPGRFSGRQFSNSRSEMNVSTLELGDSALYLCASSPFWRGGLQETQYFGPGTRLLVL.

The chain recombines TRBV11-2 with TRBJ2-7; 8 positions agree with TRBD1. CDR3 size: 14 residues. The V and J ends lost 5 bases and 6 bases, in that order; junction bases with no gene match: 9. Per the germline V gene, CDR1 is SGHAT and CDR2 is FQNNGV. CDR3 amino acids: CASSPQGASGEQYF. The CDR3 coding sequence is TGTGCCAGCAGCCCCCAGGGGGCATCTGGCGAGCAGTACTTC.

The chain uses TRBV9 and TRBJ2-5; 12 nucleotides match TRBD2. There are 17 residues in the CDR3. Germline CDR1 reads SGDLS; CDR2 reads YYNGEE. J gave up 5 bases and V 3 bases, and 11 bases lay outside the gene matches. This CDR3 reads CASSGGPRTSGTETQYF. CDR3 coding DNA: TGTGCCAGCAGCGGCGGCCCTCGGACTAGCGGGACGGAGACCCAGTACTTC.

The chain combines TRBV5-4 with TRBJ2-1, with D possibly TRBD2 on 6 matching bases. CDR3 length: 16 residues. Germline-derived CDR1 and CDR2 are SGHNT and YYREEE (reference sequence). V lost 4 bases, J lost 4 bases, and 18 bases lay in between. The DNA for the CDR3 is TGTGCCAGCAGCCTGTCTGTGGGGGGAGGATACAATGAGCAGTTCTTC. Protein product: CASSLSVGGGYNEQFF.

The chain employs TRBV29-1 and TRBJ1-4; D is unresolved. V gave up 6 bases and J gave up 7 bases, with 21 bases separating them. This CDR3 spans 15 amino acids. The V gene's germline CDR1 is SQVTM and CDR2 ANQGSEA. This chain's CDR3 is CSVAIPMGFSEKLFF. The CDR3 nucleotides are TGCAGCGTAGCGATCCCTATGGGGTTCAGTGAAAAACTGTTTTTT.

The rearrangement links TRBV7-2 to TRBJ2-4, with a possible D match to TRBD2 (6 bases). The CDR3 sequence is 15 residues long. V lost 5 bases and J lost 2, with 13 bases in between. Germline CDR1 reads SGHTA; CDR2 reads FQGNSA. CDR3 coding DNA: TGTGCCAGCAGCCTTGTCGGGGGTTCCAAAAACATTCAGTACTTC. Translating gives CASSLVGGSKNIQYF.

The rearrangement uses TRBV29-1 and TRBJ2-2; unclear D gene. Trimming left V 3 bases short and J 4 bases short, with 9 bases between. The CDR3 is 13 amino acids. CDR1 SQVTM and CDR2 ANQGSEA come from the germline V gene. The DNA for the CDR3 is TGCAGCGTTGACAGGTTCGGCACCGGGGAGCTGTTTTTT. It yields the protein CSVDRFGTGELFF.

CDR3 bases: TGTGCCAGCAGCTTAGCGGTCCAGACCTATGGCTACACCTTC. It yields the protein CASSLAVQTYGYTF. This chain links TRBV7-9 with TRBJ1-2; D is ambiguous. Germline CDR1 and CDR2: SEHNR and FQNEAQ (reference sequence). The CDR3 totals 14 residues. Trimming pared 0 bases from V and 4 bases from J, leaving 9 bases between.

The rearrangement uses TRBV6-5 and TRBJ2-5, with D possibly TRBD1 on 6 matching bases. Germline CDR1 is MNHEY and CDR2 is SVGAGI. The CDR3 extends over 14 amino acids. The ends were cut back, 6 bases at V and 0 bases at J, with 11 bases in the middle. The CDR3 protein is CASSRWTDQETQYF. In DNA form, the CDR3 reads TGTGCCAGCAGCCGCTGGACAGACCAAGAGACCCAGTACTTC.

The chain carries TRBV2 and TRBJ2-1, with TRBD2 matching over 8 bases. Germline V gene lookup returns CDR1 SNHLY and CDR2 FYNNEI. V shed 4 bases and J 7 bases; nucleotides not matched to a gene: 12. CDR3 size: 16 residues. CDR3 in amino acids: CASSAELIAGINEQFF. Here the CDR3 DNA reads TGTGCCAGCAGTGCTGAGTTGATAGCGGGAATTAATGAGCAGTTCTTC.

The rearrangement links TRBV9 to TRBJ2-2, with 13 bases identical to TRBD2. This CDR3 region has 15 residues. Unmatched junction bases numbered 5, after V lost 4 bases and J lost 8 bases. Germline V gives CDR1 SGDLS, CDR2 YYNGEE. Here the CDR3 reads CASSPRTSGSGELFF. The CDR3 nucleotides read TGTGCCAGCAGCCCTAGGACTAGCGGGAGTGGGGAGCTGTTTTTT.

About this clone itself: Distinct nucleotide sequences in the sample also encode this CDR3. J is TRBJ1-1 and V is TRBV7-9, with D unresolved. The V gene lost 5 bases and the J gene lost 0 bases, with 7 bases spanning the gap. The CDR3 loop spans 13 amino acids. The germline V gene encodes CDR1 SEHNR and CDR2 FQNEAQ (reference sequence). The CDR3 spells CASSLDMNTEAFF. The CDR3 DNA follows: TGTGCCAGCAGCCTAGATATGAACACTGAAGCTTTCTTT.

The chain recombines TRBV2 with TRBJ2-1; TRBD2 might be the D (5 bases). Germline assignment: CDR1 SNHLY and CDR2 FYNNEI. V lost 4 bases and J 5 bases, leaving 9 bases between the germline ends. The CDR3 contains 13 residues. In nucleotides, the CDR3 is TGTGCCAGCAGTGCTCTAGCTAACAATGAGCAGTTCTTC. It translates to CASSALANNEQFF.

The chain carries TRBV2 and TRBJ2-7; no clear D gene. Germline assignment: CDR1 SNHLY and CDR2 FYNNEI. This CDR3 comprises 14 residues. With 1 base removed from V and 3 bases from J, the gap between germline ends came to 10 bases. The CDR3 DNA follows: TGTGCCAGCAGTGAAGGATTAAGGAACTACGAGCAGTACTTC. It is translated as CASSEGLRNYEQYF.

J is TRBJ1-4 and V is TRBV6-1; D is possibly TRBD1 (5 bases). This CDR3 comprises 14 residues. The germline V gene encodes CDR1 MNHNS and CDR2 SASEGT. The V end lost 1 base, the J end lost 5 bases, and 8 bases lay between the germline ends. The CDR3 bases are TGTGCCAGCAGTGAAGTGGGACGAAATGAAAAACTGTTTTTT. Encoded protein: CASSEVGRNEKLFF.

The chain combines TRBV2 with TRBJ2-1, with 12 bases matching TRBD2. The V gene's germline CDR1 is SNHLY and CDR2 FYNNEI. J gave up 9 bases and V 2 bases, and 5 bases lay outside the gene matches. CDR3 length equals 15 residues. Here the CDR3 reads CASSERLAGVGEQFF. In DNA form, the CDR3 reads TGTGCCAGCAGTGAAAGACTAGCGGGAGTAGGTGAGCAGTTCTTC.

About this clone: In the same sample, other DNA sequences code for this CDR3. The chain uses TRBV6-5 and TRBJ2-7, with 11 bases aligning to TRBD1. CDR1 is MNHEY and CDR2 is SVGAGI in the germline V gene. The V gene end was trimmed by 6 bases and the J gene end by 0 bases; junction bases not matched to a gene: 4. The CDR3 spans 15 residues. CDR3 DNA: TGTGCCAGCAGGCGCGGGACAGGGGGCTCCTACGAGCAGTACTTC. The encoded protein is CASRRGTGGSYEQYF.

The chain links TRBV27 to TRBJ2-5; TRBD1 agrees at 7 bases. The junction had 8 bases not matched to a gene; V was cut back by 5 bases and J by 2 bases. This CDR3 is 15 amino acids long. Germline lookup yields CDR1 MNHEY and CDR2 SMNVEV (reference sequence). The CDR3 DNA sequence: TGTGCCAGCAGTCCGATGGGACAGATTCAAGAGACCCAGTACTTC. Translating gives CASSPMGQIQETQYF.